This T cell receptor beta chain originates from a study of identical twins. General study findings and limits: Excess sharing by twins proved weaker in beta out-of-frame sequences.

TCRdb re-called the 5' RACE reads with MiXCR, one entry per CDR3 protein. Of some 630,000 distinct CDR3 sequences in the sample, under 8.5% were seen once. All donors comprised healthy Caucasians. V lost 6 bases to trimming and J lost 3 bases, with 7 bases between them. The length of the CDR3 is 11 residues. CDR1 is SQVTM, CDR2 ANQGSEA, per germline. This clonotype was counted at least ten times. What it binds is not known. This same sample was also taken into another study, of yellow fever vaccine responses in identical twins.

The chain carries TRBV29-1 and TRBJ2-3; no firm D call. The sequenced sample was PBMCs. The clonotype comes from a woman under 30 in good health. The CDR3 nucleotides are TGCAGCGTCTCCTATACAGATACGCAGTATTTT. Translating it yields CSVSYTDTQYF.